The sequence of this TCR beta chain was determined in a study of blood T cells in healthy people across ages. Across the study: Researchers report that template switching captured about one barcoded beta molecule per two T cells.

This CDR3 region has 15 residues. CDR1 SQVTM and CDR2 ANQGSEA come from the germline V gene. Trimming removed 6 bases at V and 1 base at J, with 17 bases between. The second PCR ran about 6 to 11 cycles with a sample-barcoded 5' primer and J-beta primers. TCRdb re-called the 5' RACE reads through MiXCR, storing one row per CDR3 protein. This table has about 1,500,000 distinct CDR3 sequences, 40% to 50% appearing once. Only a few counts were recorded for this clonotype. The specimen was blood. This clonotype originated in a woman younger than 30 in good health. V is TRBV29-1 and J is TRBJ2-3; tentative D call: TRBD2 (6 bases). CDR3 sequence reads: CSVRGSGPGTDTQYF. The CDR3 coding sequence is TGCAGCGTGAGGGGTAGCGGTCCGGGCACAGATACGCAGTATTTT.